This entry lists 14 T cell receptor beta chains sequenced from one sample in a study of shared clonotypes between healthy human individuals. TCRdb's table, derived via immunoSEQ multiplex PCR, lists solely in-frame clones and lacks some. The profile shows roughly 220,000 clones, 60% to 70% of them singletons. Sequenced material: memory CD4+ T cells sorted from blood. Noted subset: CD45RA-negative fraction. The receptors come from a man in his thirties or forties in good health.

The chain links TRBV4-1 to TRBJ2-7; D might be TRBD2 (5 bases). Germline loops: CDR1 MGHRA, CDR2 YSYEKL. V lost 0 bases and J 3 bases, leaving 9 bases between the germline ends. The CDR3 length is 14 residues. This chain's CDR3 is CASSQDGGSYEQYF. CDR3 coding DNA: TGCGCCAGCAGCCAAGACGGTGGGAGCTACGAGCAGTACTTC.

V and J are TRBV6-5 and TRBJ2-3; D remains ambiguous. CDR1 MNHEY and CDR2 SVGAGI come from the germline V gene. This CDR3 region has 14 residues. Trimming pared 5 bases from V and 2 bases from J, leaving 11 bases between. The CDR3 sequence: CASSGAIFTDTQYF. The CDR3 bases are TGTGCCAGCAGTGGAGCAATATTCACAGATACGCAGTATTTT.

The chain uses TRBV4-3 and TRBJ1-1; TRBD1 might be the D (5 bases). CDR1 and CDR2 (germline): LGHNA, YSLEER. The CDR3 sequence is 15 residues long. V lost 0 bases and J lost 4, with 12 bases in between. The CDR3 DNA is TGCGCCAGCAGCCAAGAGTGGGACGGGAGCACTGAAGCTTTCTTT. Protein product: CASSQEWDGSTEAFF.

V gene TRBV19 combines with J gene TRBJ1-4; D is undetermined. Between the trimmed V and J ends, which lost 10 bases and 7 bases, there was a span of 16 bases. The germline V gene has CDR1 LNHDA and CDR2 SQIVND (reference sequence). This CDR3 region has 13 residues. CDR3 in amino acids: CAKRALAGEKLFF. CDR3 nucleotide sequence: TGTGCCAAACGAGCCCTGGCGGGTGAAAAACTGTTTTTT. Together with reference TRBV19 and TRBJ1-4, the CDR3 gives the full variable domain: DGGITQSPKYLFRKEGQNVTLSCEQNLNHDAMYWYRQDPGQGLRLIYYSQIVNDFQKGDIAEGYSVSREKKESFPLTVTSAQKNPTAFYLCAKRALAGEKLFFGSGTQLSVL.

This rearrangement joins TRBV25-1 to TRBJ1-1, with D possibly matching TRBD1 (5 bases). The V gene lost 5 bases and the J gene lost 4 bases, with 14 bases spanning the gap. The CDR3 length is 14 residues. Germline lookup yields CDR1 MGHDK and CDR2 SYGVNS. This CDR3 is CASSTSGRGTEAFF. In nucleotides, the CDR3 is TGTGCCAGCAGTACTTCAGGGAGAGGCACTGAAGCTTTCTTT.

This clone was seen more than once but under ten times. This rearrangement joins TRBV28 to TRBJ2-1; 7 positions agree with TRBD2. This CDR3 spans 17 amino acids. Germline CDR1 is MDHEN and CDR2 is SYDVKM. With 5 bases clipped from V and 9 bases from J, the junction kept 19 bases outside the gene matches. CDR3 bases: TGTGCCAGCAGTCTTAGGGGAGGGAGGGCAGCGGGGTTTGAGCAGTTCTTC. It yields the protein CASSLRGGRAAGFEQFF.

The rearrangement joins TRBV15 to TRBJ2-1; D perhaps matches TRBD2 (5 bases). V shed 2 bases and J shed 2 bases, with 25 bases lying between them. The germline CDR1 and CDR2 sequences are LNHNV and YYDKDF (reference sequence). CDR3 length equals 20 residues. DNA for the CDR3: TGTGCCACCAGCAGATGGACCGGGGTAATGCGTCCCCCCCCCTACAATGAGCAGTTCTTC. This sequence encodes CATSRWTGVMRPPPYNEQFF.

The CDR3 region is CASSLGQGFDEQYF. The CDR3 coding sequence is TGTGCCAGCAGCTTAGGTCAGGGGTTTGACGAGCAGTACTTC. This sequence joins TRBV7-9 and TRBJ2-7; possible D gene TRBD1, 6 bases. Germline-derived CDR1 and CDR2 are SEHNR and FQNEAQ (reference sequence). The CDR3 consists of 14 residues. V lost 1 base and J 5 bases, leaving 12 bases between the germline ends.

The chain recombines TRBV5-1 with TRBJ2-1; TRBD2 aligns across 12 bases. The CDR3 length is 16 residues. CDR1 and CDR2 (germline): SGHRS, YFSETQ. V gave up 5 bases and J gave up 5 bases; unmatched junction bases: 8. The CDR3 spells CASRRTSGRNNNEQFF. The CDR3, as DNA: TGCGCCAGCAGACGTACTAGCGGGAGGAACAACAATGAGCAGTTCTTC.

The chain uses TRBV7-9 and TRBJ2-5; tentatively, D is TRBD1 (6 bases). Germline-derived CDR1 and CDR2 are SEHNR and FQNEAQ (reference sequence). This CDR3 spans 13 amino acids. V lost 2 bases to trimming and J lost 5 bases, with 9 bases between them. CDR3 in amino acids: CASSLSGVETQYF. Here the CDR3 DNA reads TGTGCCAGCAGCTTATCAGGGGTCGAGACCCAGTACTTC.

This clone appeared a single time. V and J are TRBV5-4 and TRBJ1-5, with no clear D. The CDR3 has 15 amino acids. The V and J ends lost 5 bases and 4 bases respectively, with 16 bases between them. Germline loops: CDR1 SGHNT, CDR2 YYREEE (reference sequence). The CDR3 sequence: CASSNGPLNNQPQHF. The CDR3 coding sequence is TGTGCCAGCAGTAACGGGCCACTTAATAATCAGCCCCAGCATTTT.

The chain combines TRBV28 with TRBJ2-7, with 7 positions matching TRBD1. The CDR3 consists of 14 residues. Germline V gives CDR1 MDHEN, CDR2 SYDVKM. With V trimmed by 3 bases and J by 2 bases, 4 bases remained unmatched. The CDR3 protein is CASSLPGGPYEQYF. The CDR3 DNA reads as TGTGCCAGCAGTTTGCCAGGGGGACCCTACGAGCAGTACTTC.

A few counts support this clone. V usage is TRBV5-1 and J usage is TRBJ2-1; 11 nucleotides line up with TRBD2. V was pared by 6 bases and J by 3 bases, with 5 bases of the junction left unmatched. The V gene's germline CDR1 is SGHRS and CDR2 YFSETQ. The CDR3 runs 15 residues. The CDR3 bases are TGCGCCAGCACCGGACTAGCGGGCGTCTACAATGAGCAGTTCTTC. Translating it yields CASTGLAGVYNEQFF.

This clone was observed a handful of times. The rearrangement joins TRBV28 to TRBJ2-1; D may match TRBD1 or TRBD2 (5 bases each). The germline CDR1 and CDR2 sequences are MDHEN and SYDVKM. V dropped 7 bases and J dropped 2 bases, with 12 bases sitting between them. The CDR3 has 14 residues. The CDR3 region has the DNA TGTGCCAGCACCGACTGGGGGACCTACAATGAGCAGTTCTTC. Translated: CASTDWGTYNEQFF.